This TCR beta chain was sequenced during a study of blood T cell repertoires in COVID-19. Study-wide context: The analysed material was cDNA or gDNA that came from T cells, B-cell-depleted T cells, or PBMCs.

Seattle's enrolled individuals joined amid active infection and were then monitored longitudinally. The junction had 7 bases not matched to a gene; V was cut back by 4 bases and J by 7 bases. This CDR3 has 14 amino acids. Looked up from germline, CDR1 is SGHDT and CDR2 is YYEEEE. The data were produced by immunoSEQ multiplex PCR, yet TCRdb's version contains in-frame clones alone and is incomplete. The repertoire holds about 250,000 clones, about nine tenths seen once, with 0.83% in the top ten. This clone was observed a single time. Sequencing was performed on peripheral blood. The chain employs TRBV5-6 and TRBJ1-5, with TRBD1 matching 8 bases. The sequence derives from a man aged 30 to 39 with COVID-19, enrolled during active disease. Here the CDR3 reads CASSESTGDQPQHF. The CDR3 nucleotides read TGTGCCAGCAGCGAGTCGACAGGGGACCAGCCCCAGCATTTT.